This is a list of T cell receptor beta chains from one sample in a study of T cells in Graves' hyperthyroidism and ophthalmopathy. Via MiXCR, TCRdb re-called the multiplex PCR reads, giving one row per CDR3 protein. The sample carries more than 300,000 distinct CDR3 sequences, approximately 13% recorded once. Source material: blood. Receptors originate from a woman aged 18-35 years with Graves' hyperthyroidism. Each CDR3 is given with its conserved first and last residue. Fields, in order: J gene, D gene, clone size, V gene, CDR3 length, CDR3 DNA, CDR3 protein. D genes are given only for firm matches. A row's size may be missing; if present it is once, few, many or a size class.

>TRBJ2-1|NA|NA|TRBV7-8|16
TGTGCCAGCAGCTTTCGGGGGCCCCAACCGCACAATGAGCAGTTCTTC
CASSFRGPQPHNEQFF
>TRBJ2-2|TRBD2|NA|TRBV25-1|15
TGTGCCAGCAGTAACGGGGGGGCTAACACCGGGGAGCTGTTTTTT
CASSNGGANTGELFF
>TRBJ1-2|TRBD1|many|TRBV29-1|12
TGCAGCTCCCGGGACAGGGGATATGGCTACACCTTC
CSSRDRGYGYTF
>TRBJ2-3|TRBD2|NA|TRBV29-1|18
TGCAGCGTTTTCACCAATGGACTAGCGGGATCAAGCACAGATACGCAGTATTTT
CSVFTNGLAGSSTDTQYF
>TRBJ1-5|NA|many|TRBV7-2|16
TGTGCCAGCAGCTTACTTGGAGGGACCCTTAATCAGCCCCAGCATTTT
CASSLLGGTLNQPQHF
>TRBJ2-1|NA|many|TRBV28|12
TGTGTCTCTTGGGACGGTTACAATGAGCAGTTCTTC
CVSWDGYNEQFF
>TRBJ1-6|NA|NA|TRBV5-5|17
TGTGCCAGCAGCCAAGCGTTTCCCGCCTCCTATAATTCACCCCTCCACTTT
CASSQAFPASYNSPLHF
>TRBJ1-2|NA|NA|TRBV5-1|13
TGCGCCAGCAGCCCCCAAGCGGACAGTGGCTACACCTTC
CASSPQADSGYTF
>TRBJ2-5|NA|NA|TRBV6-1|11
TGTGCCAGCAGTGTTTTGGAGACCCAGTACTTC
CASSVLETQYF
>TRBJ2-2|NA|many|TRBV5-1|13
TGCGCCAGCAGCTTGGAACAGCCTACGAAGCTGTTTTTT
CASSLEQPTKLFF
>TRBJ2-5|NA|few|TRBV5-4|14
TGTGCCAGCAGCTTGATGGACAGACAAGAGACCCAGTACTTC
CASSLMDRQETQYF
>TRBJ2-5|NA|NA|TRBV2|16
TGTGCCAGCAGTGAGCTGAACAAACGGTACCAAGAGACCCAGTACTTC
CASSELNKRYQETQYF
>TRBJ2-7|NA|many|TRBV28|13
TGTGCCAGCAGTCCCACCCCAACCTACGAGCAGTACTTC
CASSPTPTYEQYF
>TRBJ2-3|NA|many|TRBV7-9|10
TGTGCCAGCGTGGCAGATACGCAGTATTTT
CASVADTQYF
>TRBJ2-2|NA|many|TRBV3-1|15
TGTGCCAGCAGCGGGGGGACAGCGAACACCGGGGAGCTGTTTTTT
CASSGGTANTGELFF
>TRBJ1-3|NA|NA|TRBV4-2|17
TGTGCCAGCAGCCAAGAGGACCTGGGGTTGTCTGGAAACACCATATATTTT
CASSQEDLGLSGNTIYF
>TRBJ2-7|NA|many|TRBV2|13
TGTGCCAGCAGTGAAAGGGCAGGCTACGAGCAGTACTTC
CASSERAGYEQYF
>TRBJ2-5|TRBD1|NA|TRBV28|15
TGTGCCAGCAGTGGTGCCGGGACAGGGGAAGAGACCCAGTACTTC
CASSGAGTGEETQYF
>TRBJ1-1|NA|many|TRBV6-1|16
TGTGCCAGCAGTGAACGAGACTTTTTTCAAGTTACTGGAGCTTTCTTT
CASSERDFFQVTGAFF
>TRBJ1-1|TRBD1|few|TRBV28|16
TGTGCCAGCAGTCGAGCCGGGACAGGTGGCCGACCATCTGCTTTCTTT
CASSRAGTGGRPSAFF
>TRBJ1-4|NA|many|TRBV27|15
TGTGCCAGCAGTTCCTCGGGGACAACTAATGAAAAACTGTTTTTT
CASSSSGTTNEKLFF
>TRBJ1-4|NA|NA|TRBV29-1|11
TGCAGCGTTGTCATCCAGGAAAAACTGTTTTTT
CSVVIQEKLFF
>TRBJ2-2|NA|many|TRBV5-1|14
TGCGCCAGCAGCTTACCTAGCAACACCGGGGAGCTGTTTTTT
CASSLPSNTGELFF
>TRBJ1-2|TRBD1|NA|TRBV18|14
TGTGCCAGCTCACCACCGGACAGGGAGGAAGGCTACACCTTC
CASSPPDREEGYTF
>TRBJ2-2|NA|many|TRBV27|13
TGTGCCACCCAAGCGGCTAACACCGGGGAGCTGTTTTTT
CATQAANTGELFF
>TRBJ2-5|NA|many|TRBV7-7|14
TGTGCTAGCAGCCCTCCAGGGGTGGGGGAGACCCAGTACTTC
CASSPPGVGETQYF
>TRBJ1-1|NA|NA|TRBV11-3|13
TGTGCCAGCAGGGTAACAGGGCACACTGAAGCTCTCTTT
CASRVTGHTEALF
>TRBJ2-3|TRBD2|NA|TRBV20-1|15
TGCAGTGCTAGAGCTAGCGGGGGGGCCGGGGTTACGCAGTATTTT
CSARASGGAGVTQYF
>TRBJ2-7|NA|many|TRBV5-6|13
TGTGCCAGCAGCTTGACGGATTTCTACGAGCAGTACTTC
CASSLTDFYEQYF
>TRBJ1-1|NA|many|TRBV6-1|15
TGTGCCAGCACGCCTAGGGTTCCAATGAACACTGAAGCTTTCTTT
CASTPRVPMNTEAFF
>TRBJ2-7|TRBD2|many|TRBV11-2|16
TGTGCCAGCAGTTGGGGGACGGCTTTAGCGGGGTACGAGCAGTACTTC
CASSWGTALAGYEQYF
>TRBJ2-1|TRBD2|many|TRBV11-2|13
TGTGCCAGCAGCCCTCGGGAGGCGGGGGTGCAGTTCTTC
CASSPREAGVQFF
>TRBJ1-5|NA|many|TRBV18|14
TGTGCCAGCTCACCATCTGAGGGCAATCAGCCCCAGCATTTT
CASSPSEGNQPQHF
>TRBJ2-7|NA|many|TRBV11-2|13
TGTGCCAGCAGCTTGGACCGTCTGTACGAGCAGTACTTC
CASSLDRLYEQYF
>TRBJ2-7|TRBD1|few|TRBV19|13
TGTGCCAGTAGTATTGGGACAGGCTACGAGCAGTACTTC
CASSIGTGYEQYF
>TRBJ1-1|NA|many|TRBV28|15
TGTGCCAGCAGTTTCCTTAAGAGGGCGAGGGCTGAAGCTTTCTTT
CASSFLKRARAEAFF
>TRBJ2-5|TRBD1|NA|TRBV5-1|19
TGCGCCAGCAGCTTGGCCGTCCTTCCCGGGACAGGGGGCGCGCAGACCCAGTACTTC
CASSLAVLPGTGGAQTQYF
>TRBJ2-7|NA|few|TRBV4-1|13
TGCGCCAGCAGCCGTACTAGCTCCTACGAGCAGTACTTC
CASSRTSSYEQYF
>TRBJ2-7|NA|NA|TRBV12-3/TRBV12-4|12
TGTGCCAGCAGTTTTTCGGGCGCCGAGCAGTACTTC
CASSFSGAEQYF
>TRBJ2-1|NA|many|TRBV2|13
TGTGCCAGCAGTGGGCTACTCTACAATGAGCAGTTCTTC
CASSGLLYNEQFF
>TRBJ2-2|NA|NA|TRBV9|14
TGTGCCAGCAGCGAAGCGGCATCAGCCGGGGAGCTGTTTTTT
CASSEAASAGELFF
>TRBJ2-3|NA|NA|TRBV7-3|15
TGTGCCAGCAGTAGAGTGGGCGACGGGACAGATACGCAGTATTTT
CASSRVGDGTDTQYF
>TRBJ2-7|NA|many|TRBV5-6|14
TGTGCCAGCAGCTTGAATTGGTGGGGCCACGAGCAGTACTTC
CASSLNWWGHEQYF
>TRBJ2-4|NA|many|TRBV2|20
TGTGCCGGGCATAGGATCCCAAACGCCTACACTAGACTAGCCAAAAACATTCAGTACTTC
CAGHRIPNAYTRLAKNIQYF
>TRBJ1-2|NA|many|TRBV3-1|16
TGTGCCAGCAGCCAAGAGGGGGCAGGGTGGAGCTATGGCTACACCTTC
CASSQEGAGWSYGYTF
>TRBJ2-2|TRBD1|many|TRBV20-1|15
TGCAGTGCTAAGTTCCTACAGGGGGCCGACGGGGAGCTGTTTTTT
CSAKFLQGADGELFF
>TRBJ1-5|NA|many|TRBV6-2/TRBV6-3|17
TGTGCCAGCAGCCACCCAGGGATACCGTATAGCAATCAGCCCCAGCATTTT
CASSHPGIPYSNQPQHF